A single sample is the source of the 19 T cell receptor beta chains below, sequenced in a study of T cell responses to AZD1222 COVID-19 vaccine. The protocol was immunoSEQ multiplex PCR, while the TCRdb copy is restricted to in-frame clones and leaves out a portion. Counted here are about 100,000 clones, more than 75% occurring once; the ten biggest clones make up 15% to 20%. This specimen consisted of peripheral blood, obtained on day 0 of AZD1222 vaccination. The receptors were sampled from an adult in good health.

The gene calls are TRBV5-1 and TRBJ2-7, with 8 bases matching TRBD2. Germline V gene lookup returns CDR1 SGHRS and CDR2 YFSETQ. J gave up 3 bases and V 5 bases, and 10 bases lay outside the gene matches. There are 15 residues in the CDR3. The CDR3 nucleotides are TGCGCCAGCAGAATCGGGCTAGCGGGTAACTACGAGCAGTACTTC. This encodes CASRIGLAGNYEQYF.

This chain links TRBV3-1 (or the pseudogene TRBV3-2) with TRBJ1-3; 8 positions agree with TRBD1. The CDR3 sequence is 16 residues long. V gave up 1 base and J gave up 2 bases; unmatched junction bases: 4. The germline V gene encodes CDR1 LGHDT and CDR2 YNNKEL (reference sequence). The DNA for the CDR3 is TGTGCCAGCAGCCAAGCTGTCAGGGGGCCTGGAAACACCATATATTTT. It codes for CASSQAVRGPGNTIYF.

This chain uses TRBV28 with TRBJ1-2; TRBD1 matches 8 bases. The CDR3 sequence is 14 residues long. V dropped 7 bases and J dropped 4; count of bases not matched to a gene: 8. Germline assignment: CDR1 MDHEN and CDR2 SYDVKM. CDR3 DNA: TGTGCCAGCAATCGGGGCCAGGGGGCCTATGGCTACACCTTC. As protein: CASNRGQGAYGYTF.

The chain uses TRBV7-8 and TRBJ2-7, with D possibly TRBD1 on 7 matching bases. The ends were cut back, 2 bases at V and 0 bases at J, with 17 bases in the middle. The CDR3 covers 17 residues. From germline, CDR1 is SGHVS and CDR2 FQNEAQ. CDR3 protein: CASSLTRAGGTSYEQYF. CDR3 DNA sequence: TGTGCCAGCAGCTTAACACGGGCAGGGGGGACCTCCTACGAGCAGTACTTC. Combining the CDR3 with reference TRBV7-8 and TRBJ2-7 gives the whole variable domain GAGVSQSPRYKVAKRGQDVALRCDPISGHVSLFWYQQALGQGPEFLTYFQNEAQLDKSGLPSDRFFAERPEGSVSTLKIQRTQQEDSAVYLCASSLTRAGGTSYEQYFGPGTRLTVT.

V gene TRBV27 combines with J gene TRBJ2-7; D tentatively fits TRBD1 or TRBD2 (7 bases each). V lost 4 bases to trimming and J lost 3 bases, with 16 bases between them. Germline lookup yields CDR1 MNHEY and CDR2 SMNVEV (reference sequence). The CDR3 runs to 15 residues. CDR3 in DNA: TGTGCCAGCAGTTCCAGGGGGGGCCAGAACTACGAGCAGTACTTC. Translation: CASSSRGGQNYEQYF.

The rearrangement links TRBV28 to TRBJ1-1; D is ambiguous. CDR3 length equals 12 residues. Germline V lookup: CDR1 MDHEN, CDR2 SYDVKM. V was trimmed by 1 base and J by 5 bases, leaving 5 bases between them. The CDR3, as DNA: TGTGCCAGCAGTTTATTAAGTACTGAAGCTTTCTTT. Translation gives CASSLLSTEAFF.

This clone turned up a few times. The gene calls are TRBV6-5 and TRBJ1-3; unclear D gene. CDR1 is MNHEY, CDR2 SVGAGI, per germline. The CDR3 has 13 residues. V was clipped by 8 bases and J by 1 base, with 9 bases between them. The CDR3 nucleotides read TGTGCCAGCGAAATGAATTCTGGAAACACCATATATTTT. Its protein is CASEMNSGNTIYF.

The table lists this clone with a count of one. For the CDR3, the DNA is TGTGCCAGCGGGGACCTCCGGGCGAACACTGAAGCTTTCTTT. Translated: CASGDLRANTEAFF. The rearrangement links TRBV27 to TRBJ1-1, with D perhaps TRBD1 (5 bases). The ends were cut back, 8 bases at V and 1 base at J, with 14 bases in the middle. Germline V gene lookup returns CDR1 MNHEY and CDR2 SMNVEV (reference sequence). The CDR3 is 14 amino acids.

The chain joins TRBV5-1 to TRBJ1-3, with 7 positions matching TRBD1. The V gene end was trimmed by 2 bases and the J gene end by 0 bases; junction bases not matched to a gene: 2. Germline lookup yields CDR1 SGHRS and CDR2 YFSETQ. The CDR3 is 15 amino acids. The CDR3 protein is CASSLQGSSGNTIYF. CDR3 nucleotides: TGCGCCAGCAGCTTACAGGGGAGCTCTGGAAACACCATATATTTT.

This chain connects TRBV10-3 to TRBJ1-4; TRBD1 might be the D (5 bases). From germline, CDR1 is ENHRY and CDR2 SYGVKD. The CDR3 totals 15 residues. V lost 0 bases to trimming and J lost 8 bases, with 13 bases between them. The CDR3 reads CAISESGRSTEKLFF. The CDR3 DNA sequence: TGTGCCATCAGTGAGTCGGGACGGTCTACAGAAAAACTGTTTTTT.

The chain carries TRBV23-1 and TRBJ1-1; TRBD1 matches at 10 bases. TRBV23-1 counts as an open reading frame of uncertain function. V dropped 4 bases and J dropped 5; count of bases not matched to a gene: 10. The CDR3 is 16 amino acids. The CDR3 sequence: CASSPGTGALGTEAFF. The CDR3 bases are TGCGCCAGCAGTCCCGGGACAGGGGCCCTGGGGACTGAAGCTTTCTTT.

CDR3 residues: CASSPSSWTEAFF. The CDR3 nucleotides read TGTGCCAGCAGCCCCTCTAGCTGGACTGAAGCTTTCTTT. V usage is TRBV12-3 or TRBV12-4 and J usage is TRBJ1-1; no firm D call. Deletions cut 6 bases from V and 5 bases from J, with 13 bases between. CDR3 length: 13 residues.

The CDR3 loop reads CASSFIPGVGQPQHF. CDR3 DNA: TGTGCCAGCAGTTTTATCCCCGGGGTTGGGCAGCCCCAGCATTTT. The V call is TRBV27, the J call TRBJ1-5; D is uncertain. V lost 3 bases and J 7 bases, leaving 16 bases between the germline ends. Germline CDR1 MNHEY, CDR2 SMNVEV (reference sequence). The CDR3 consists of 15 residues.

The chain carries TRBV5-4 and TRBJ1-1, with D hard to call. The length of the CDR3 is 13 residues. The V gene's germline CDR1 is SGHNT and CDR2 YYREEE (reference sequence). The ends were cut back, 4 bases at V and 5 bases at J, with 12 bases in the middle. The CDR3, as DNA: TGTGCCAGCAGCGGCTCCCAAAAAACTGAAGCTTTCTTT. Protein sequence: CASSGSQKTEAFF. The whole variable domain, remainder taken from reference TRBV5-4 and TRBJ1-1, is ETGVTQSPTHLIKTRGQQVTLRCSSQSGHNTVSWYQQALGQGPQFIFQYYREEENGRGNFPPRFSGLQFPNYSSELNVNALELDDSALYLCASSGSQKTEAFFGQGTRLTVV.

The V call is TRBV7-8, the J call TRBJ2-4, with 8 bases lining up with TRBD1. The ends lost 4 bases at V and 1 base at J; junction bases unmatched: 0. CDR3 length: 14 amino acids. Germline V gene data show CDR1 as SGHVS and CDR2 as FQNEAQ. CDR3 residues: CASSWTGAKNIQYF. The DNA for the CDR3 is TGTGCCAGCAGCTGGACAGGGGCCAAAAACATTCAGTACTTC.

The CDR3 DNA reads TGCGCCAGCAGCTTGGGAAGGGAAGATTCACCCCTCCACTTT. This encodes CASSLGREDSPLHF. J is TRBJ1-6 and V is TRBV5-1; D remains unclear. This CDR3 has 14 amino acids. The V and J ends lost 0 bases and 8 bases respectively, with 9 bases between them. Germline V gene data show CDR1 as SGHRS and CDR2 as YFSETQ.

The chain carries TRBV27 and TRBJ2-7, with 7 nucleotides matching TRBD1. CDR1 is MNHEY and CDR2 is SMNVEV in the germline V gene (reference sequence). CDR3 length: 10 residues. The CDR3 DNA follows: TGTCCGGACAGGCGCTACGAGCAGTACTTC. Translation: CPDRRYEQYF.

The chain joins TRBV27 to TRBJ2-3; 10 bases map to TRBD2. CDR3 length: 16 residues. Trimming cost V 5 bases and J 1 base; bases outside gene matches: 6. Per the germline V gene, CDR1 is MNHEY and CDR2 is SMNVEV (reference sequence). For the CDR3, the DNA is TGTGCCAGCAGTCCTCTCGGGACTAGCGGCACAGATACGCAGTATTTT. It yields the protein CASSPLGTSGTDTQYF.

The V gene is TRBV19, the J gene TRBJ2-7; 8 bases match TRBD1. The CDR3 has 15 residues. Germline CDR1 reads LNHDA; CDR2 reads SQIVND (reference sequence). V dropped 3 bases and J dropped 5; count of bases not matched to a gene: 9. CDR3 loop: CASSIQGANEDEQYF. The CDR3 DNA is TGTGCCAGTAGTATCCAGGGGGCGAACGAGGACGAGCAGTACTTC.